These 10 T cell receptor beta chains were sequenced from one sample in a study of blood T cell repertoires in COVID-19. TCRdb keeps only in-frame clones here, not all; method: immunoSEQ multiplex PCR. This sample has about 140,000 clones, with roughly 88% found just once. Sample: peripheral blood. Receptor source: a man between 60 and 75 years old with active or convalescent COVID-19.

V usage is TRBV6-6 and J usage is TRBJ2-5, with 8 bases lining up with TRBD2. The CDR3 is 14 amino acids. The trim removed 6 bases at V and 5 bases at J, leaving 8 bases unmatched. Per the germline V gene, CDR1 is MNHNY and CDR2 is SVGAGI (reference sequence). The CDR3 region has the DNA TGTGCCAGCAGGGGACTAGGAGGGGACGAGACCCAGTACTTC. Its protein product is CASRGLGGDETQYF.

This clone occurred a few times. V gene TRBV19 combines with J gene TRBJ2-1; D is unresolved. Germline V lookup: CDR1 LNHDA, CDR2 SQIVND (reference sequence). Trimming took 3 bases from V and 15 from J, leaving 18 bases between them. The CDR3 has 13 residues. The CDR3 reads CASSMATESPGFF. The CDR3 coding sequence is TGTGCCAGTAGTATGGCAACGGAGTCCCCGGGGTTCTTC.

The chain employs TRBV5-5 and TRBJ1-2, with D perhaps TRBD1 (5 bases). CDR3 length: 12 amino acids. In germline, CDR1 is SGHKS, CDR2 YYEKEE (reference sequence). The V end was cut by 3 bases, the J end by 8 bases, with 11 bases between. CDR3 residues: CASSSDIGGYTF. DNA for the CDR3: TGTGCCAGCAGCTCGGACATCGGGGGCTACACCTTC.

The chain employs TRBV6-6 and TRBJ2-2; tentatively, D is TRBD2 (5 bases). Per germline, CDR1 MNHNY and CDR2 SVGAGI (reference sequence). Trimming left V 8 bases short and J 6 bases short, with 7 bases between. CDR3 size: 11 residues. The CDR3 DNA follows: TGTGCCAGCCTGGAGGCCGGGGAGCTGTTTTTT. Protein product: CASLEAGELFF.

This chain uses TRBV28 with TRBJ2-3; 7 nucleotides line up with TRBD2. Germline-derived CDR1 and CDR2 are MDHEN and SYDVKM. The J segment lost 0 bases and the V segment lost 6 bases, leaving 9 bases of the junction unmatched. This CDR3 region has 16 residues. CDR3 loop: CASRARRGRSTDTQYF. The CDR3 DNA reads as TGTGCCAGCAGGGCTAGGCGGGGGAGGAGCACAGATACGCAGTATTTT.

This clone was counted once. The chain joins TRBV19 to TRBJ2-3, with 11 bases lining up with TRBD2. V lost 3 bases to trimming and J lost 4 bases; unmatched junction nucleotides: 3. The germline V gene encodes CDR1 LNHDA and CDR2 SQIVND (reference sequence). This CDR3 is built from 15 residues. As DNA, the CDR3 is TGTGCCAGTAGTATTAGCGGGAGGGTAGCAGATACGCAGTATTTT. Residues: CASSISGRVADTQYF. The variable domain in full, with the rest retrieved from reference TRBV19 and TRBJ2-3, is DGGITQSPKYLFRKEGQNVTLSCEQNLNHDAMYWYRQDPGQGLRLIYYSQIVNDFQKGDIAEGYSVSREKKESFPLTVTSAQKNPTAFYLCASSISGRVADTQYFGPGTRLTVL.

The chain is built from TRBV28 and TRBJ2-7, with D possibly TRBD2 on 5 matching bases. The germline V gene encodes CDR1 MDHEN and CDR2 SYDVKM. V lost 6 bases to trimming and J lost 6 bases, with 15 bases between them. The CDR3 consists of 13 residues. In nucleotides, the CDR3 is TGTGCCAGCAGACTCGGGTTTGCGGGCGAGCAGTACTTC. Its protein is CASRLGFAGEQYF.

This clone was found once. The chain is built from TRBV19 and TRBJ2-5; 11 nucleotides align to TRBD1. The V segment lost 6 bases and the J segment 8 bases; nucleotides outside the gene matches: 8. Per the germline V gene, CDR1 is LNHDA and CDR2 is SQIVND (reference sequence). The length of the CDR3 is 14 residues. The CDR3 nucleotides are TGTGCCAGTAGCCCGGACAGGGGGCGAGGAACCCAGTACTTC. This encodes CASSPDRGRGTQYF.

The V and J genes are TRBV7-9 and TRBJ1-1, with D tentatively TRBD1 (6 bases). The CDR3 sequence is 14 residues long. V was shortened by 6 bases and J by 0 bases, with 11 bases between the two germline ends. Germline V lookup: CDR1 SEHNR, CDR2 FQNEAQ (reference sequence). CDR3 in DNA: TGTGCCAGCAGATCGGGACACCTGAACACTGAAGCTTTCTTT. Amino acid sequence: CASRSGHLNTEAFF. Variable domain in full (rest from reference TRBV7-9 and TRBJ1-1): DTGVSQNPRHKITKRGQNVTFRCDPISEHNRLYWYRQTLGQGPEFLTYFQNEAQLEKSRLLSDRFSAERPKGSFSTLEIQRTEQGDSAMYLCASRSGHLNTEAFFGQGTRLTVV.

The V call is TRBV7-2, the J call TRBJ2-3; 9 bases are a match to TRBD2. There are 17 residues in the CDR3. CDR1 is SGHTA and CDR2 is FQGNSA in the germline V gene. The J segment lost 4 bases and the V segment lost 5 bases, leaving 13 bases of the junction unmatched. The CDR3 DNA reads as TGTGCCAGCAGCCGTGCCATAGCGGGAGCGTCGGCAGATACGCAGTATTTT. Amino acids: CASSRAIAGASADTQYF.